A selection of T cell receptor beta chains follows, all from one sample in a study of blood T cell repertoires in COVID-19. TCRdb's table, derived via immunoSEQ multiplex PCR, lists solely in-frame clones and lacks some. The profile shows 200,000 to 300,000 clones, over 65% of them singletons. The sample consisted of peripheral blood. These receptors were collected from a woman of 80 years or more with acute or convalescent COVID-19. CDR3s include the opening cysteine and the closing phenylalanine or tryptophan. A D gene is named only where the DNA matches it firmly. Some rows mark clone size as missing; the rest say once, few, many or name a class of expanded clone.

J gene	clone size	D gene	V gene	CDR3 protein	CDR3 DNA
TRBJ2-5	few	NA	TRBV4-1	CASSYGGSARATQYF	TGCGCCAGCAGCTATGGCGGGTCAGCCCGAGCGACCCAGTACTTC
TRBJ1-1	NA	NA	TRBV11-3	CASSPGGVNTEAFF	TGTGCCAGCAGCCCGGGGGGGGTAAACACTGAAGCTTTCTTT
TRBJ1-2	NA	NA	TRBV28	CASSFMTSYGYTF	TGTGCCAGCAGCTTCATGACAAGCTATGGCTACACCTTC
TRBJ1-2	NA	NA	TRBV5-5	CASSADIYGYTF	TGTGCCAGCAGCGCGGACATCTATGGCTACACCTTC
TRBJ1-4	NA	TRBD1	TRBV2	CASSEQGVRLTNEKLFF	TGTGCCAGCAGTGAACAGGGGGTTCGTCTAACTAATGAAAAACTGTTTTTT
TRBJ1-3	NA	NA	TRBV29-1	CSPTPTLGISGNTIYF	TGCAGCCCTACTCCGACATTAGGTATTTCTGGAAACACCATATATTTT
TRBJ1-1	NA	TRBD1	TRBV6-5	CASSGTVNTEAFF	TGTGCCAGCAGCGGGACAGTTAACACTGAAGCTTTCTTT
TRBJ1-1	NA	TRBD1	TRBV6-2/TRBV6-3	CASSTRQGNTEAFF	TGTGCCAGCAGTACGAGACAGGGGAACACTGAAGCTTTCTTT
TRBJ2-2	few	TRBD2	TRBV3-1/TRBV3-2	CASSQRTRAGELFF	TGTGCCAGCAGCCAACGGACTAGGGCCGGGGAGCTGTTTTTT
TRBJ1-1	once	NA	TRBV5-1	CASMISGLKDTEAFF	TGCGCCAGCATGATATCAGGTCTTAAGGACACTGAAGCTTTCTTT
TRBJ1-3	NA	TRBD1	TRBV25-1	CASSSFQGASSGNTIYF	TGTGCCAGCAGTAGCTTCCAGGGGGCCAGCTCTGGAAACACCATATATTTT
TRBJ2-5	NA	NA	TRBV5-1	CASSLLEGAETQYF	TGCGCCAGCAGCTTGTTGGAGGGGGCAGAGACCCAGTACTTC
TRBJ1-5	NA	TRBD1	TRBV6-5	CASSFDRASNQPQHF	TGTGCCAGCAGTTTTGACAGGGCTAGCAATCAGCCCCAGCATTTT
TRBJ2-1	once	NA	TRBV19	CASRFSGEQFF	TGTGCCAGTAGATTCAGTGGTGAGCAGTTCTTC
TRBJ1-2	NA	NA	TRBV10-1	CASSGQGTYGYTF	TGCGCCAGCAGTGGTCAGGGGACCTATGGCTACACCTTC
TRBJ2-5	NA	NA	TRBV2	CASCWTSGAETQYF	TGTGCCAGCTGCTGGACATCAGGGGCAGAGACCCAGTACTTC
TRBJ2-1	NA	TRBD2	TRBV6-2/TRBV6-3	CASSASSGDKYNEQFF	TGTGCCAGCAGTGCCTCTAGCGGAGACAAGTACAATGAGCAGTTCTTC
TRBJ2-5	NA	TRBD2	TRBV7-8	CASSLRSRTSGGARETQYF	TGTGCCAGCAGCTTACGTTCCAGGACTAGCGGGGGGGCTCGTGAGACCCAGTACTTC
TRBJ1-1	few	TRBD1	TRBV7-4	CASSSRDSSRRAEAFF	TGTGCCAGCAGCTCCCGGGACAGCTCCCGGCGGGCTGAAGCTTTCTTT
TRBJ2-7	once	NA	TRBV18	CASSPTLGGYEQYF	TGTGCCAGCTCACCTACCCTCGGGGGTTACGAGCAGTACTTC
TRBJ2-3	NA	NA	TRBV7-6	CASSLPSVGTQYF	TGTGCCAGCAGCCTCCCTAGCGTCGGTACGCAGTATTTT
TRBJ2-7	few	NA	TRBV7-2	CASSLTGGVGSYEQYF	TGTGCCAGCAGCTTAACCGGCGGGGTTGGTTCCTACGAGCAGTACTTC
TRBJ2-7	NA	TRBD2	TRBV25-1	CASSDLAANSYEQYF	TGTGCCAGCAGTGACCTAGCGGCCAACTCCTACGAGCAGTACTTC
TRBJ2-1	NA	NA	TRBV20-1	CSASTSVNEQFF	TGCAGTGCTAGTACCAGCGTCAATGAGCAGTTCTTC
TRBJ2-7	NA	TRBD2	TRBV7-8	CASSKTSGSPYEQYF	TGTGCCAGCAGCAAGACTAGCGGGTCGCCCTACGAGCAGTACTTC
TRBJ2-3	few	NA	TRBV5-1	CASSLRMTDQVGTDTQYF	TGCGCCAGCAGCTTGAGGATGACAGACCAAGTAGGGACAGATACGCAGTATTTT
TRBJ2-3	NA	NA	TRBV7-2	CASRPSGYSTDTQYF	TGTGCCAGCAGACCCAGCGGATATAGCACAGATACGCAGTATTTT
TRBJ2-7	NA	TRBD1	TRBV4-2	CASSPLPGTGEYEQYF	TGTGCCAGCAGCCCTCTTCCCGGGACAGGGGAATACGAGCAGTACTTC
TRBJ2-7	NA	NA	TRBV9	CASSARDKYEQYF	TGTGCCAGCAGCGCCCGGGACAAATACGAGCAGTACTTC
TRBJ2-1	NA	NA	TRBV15	CATSRAPYVLGVEQFF	TGTGCCACCAGCAGAGCCCCTTATGTGTTAGGAGTTGAGCAGTTCTTC
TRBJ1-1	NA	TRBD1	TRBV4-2	CASSQESSGGVGTEAFF	TGTGCCAGCAGCCAAGAAAGTTCAGGGGGCGTCGGCACTGAAGCTTTCTTT
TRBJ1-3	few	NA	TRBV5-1	CASSLAGGAYGNTIYF	TGCGCCAGCAGCTTGGCTGGAGGGGCGTATGGAAACACCATATATTTT
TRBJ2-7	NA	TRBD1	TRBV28	CASSSSGQGSYEQYF	TGTGCCAGCAGTTCCTCGGGACAGGGTTCCTACGAGCAGTACTTC
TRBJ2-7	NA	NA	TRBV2	CASSGRGKVYEQYF	TGTGCCAGCAGTGGCCGGGGAAAGGTCTACGAGCAGTACTTC
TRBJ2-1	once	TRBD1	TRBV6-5	CASTPGDRVVVEQFF	TGTGCCAGCACCCCAGGGGACAGGGTCGTCGTTGAGCAGTTCTTC
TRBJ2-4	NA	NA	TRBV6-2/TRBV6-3	CASSYLQGTVDIQYF	TGTGCCAGCAGTTACCTCCAGGGTACTGTGGACATTCAGTACTTC
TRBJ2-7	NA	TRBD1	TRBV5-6	CASSSPGQNSYEQYF	TGTGCCAGCAGCTCACCGGGACAGAACTCCTACGAGCAGTACTTC
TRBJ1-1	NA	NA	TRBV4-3	CASSQVALGGEAFF	TGCGCCAGCAGCCAAGTGGCGCTTGGGGGGGAAGCTTTCTTT
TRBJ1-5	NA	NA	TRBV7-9	CASSLVGTGGNQPQHF	TGTGCCAGCAGCTTAGTCGGGACTGGGGGAAATCAGCCCCAGCATTTT
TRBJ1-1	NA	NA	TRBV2	CASSAGTQNTEAFF	TGTGCCAGCAGTGCCGGGACACAGAACACTGAAGCTTTCTTT
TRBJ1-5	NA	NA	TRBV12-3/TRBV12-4	CASGDTNQPQHF	TGTGCCAGCGGGGACACTAATCAGCCCCAGCATTTT
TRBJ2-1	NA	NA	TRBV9	CASSVATGTDVRREFF	NA
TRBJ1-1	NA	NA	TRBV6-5	CASSNTGRGATEAFF	TGTGCCAGCAGTAACACAGGAAGAGGAGCTACTGAAGCTTTCTTT
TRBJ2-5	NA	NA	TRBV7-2	CASSSQGGGETQYF	TGTGCCAGCAGCTCTCAGGGAGGGGGTGAGACCCAGTACTTC
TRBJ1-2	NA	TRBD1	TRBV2	CASRGQGVGGYTF	TGTGCCAGCAGAGGACAGGGAGTGGGAGGCTACACCTTC
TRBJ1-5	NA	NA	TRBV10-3	CAISESVGAGVTQPQHF	TGTGCCATCAGTGAGTCGGTGGGTGCTGGAGTGACTCAGCCCCAGCATTTT
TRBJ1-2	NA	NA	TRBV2	CASTEGINYGYTF	TGTGCCAGCACCGAGGGCATTAACTATGGCTACACCTTC